One and the same sample provided the 16 T cell receptor beta chains below, sequenced in a study of blood T cell repertoires in COVID-19. Here immunoSEQ multiplex PCR was the method, and the copy in TCRdb shows in-frame clones only, minus some. There are about 50,000 clones in the sample; 80% to 90% occur only once, and roughly 45% lies in the top ten. Specimen: peripheral blood. Every receptor here comes from an older woman with COVID-19, enrolled during active disease.

For the CDR3, the DNA is TGTGCCAGCAGCTTTTCAGGAACTCGAGACCAGCCCCAGCATTTT. It is translated as CASSFSGTRDQPQHF. This sequence joins TRBV5-8 and TRBJ1-5, with D hard to call. Per the germline V gene, CDR1 is SGHTS and CDR2 is YDEGEE. This CDR3 region has 15 residues. V was clipped by 2 bases and J by 7 bases, with 16 bases between them.

The chain uses TRBV5-6 and TRBJ2-7; TRBD2 agrees at 8 bases. This CDR3 has 15 residues. Trimming removed 4 bases from V and 0 bases from J; junction bases left unmatched: 6. The V gene's germline CDR1 is SGHDT and CDR2 YYEEEE. This CDR3 is CASSLRGGYSYEQYF. CDR3 sequence (DNA): TGTGCCAGCAGCCTACGGGGGGGTTACTCCTACGAGCAGTACTTC.

V usage is TRBV6-5 and J usage is TRBJ2-7, with 9 bases fitting TRBD1. The CDR3 is 15 amino acids. The junction had 16 bases not matched to a gene; V was cut back by 7 bases and J by 9 bases. The V gene's germline CDR1 is MNHEY and CDR2 SVGAGI. The CDR3 reads CASTPTGTGNLRQYF. The CDR3 bases are TGTGCCAGCACCCCTACCGGGACAGGGAATCTTCGGCAGTACTTC.

This clone was observed a single time. This chain links TRBV5-1 with TRBJ2-7; perhaps TRBD1 as D (6 bases). CDR3 length: 13 residues. The ends were cut back, 5 bases at V and 5 bases at J, with 14 bases in the middle. Germline V lookup: CDR1 SGHRS, CDR2 YFSETQ. The CDR3 DNA reads TGCGCCAGCAGTTATCCCGGGACAAACGAGCAGTACTTC. This gives the protein CASSYPGTNEQYF.

The chain joins TRBV10-3 to TRBJ1-1; the D is unclear. The germline CDR1 and CDR2 sequences are ENHRY and SYGVKD. V lost 10 bases, J lost 4 bases, and 19 bases lay in between. CDR3 size: 14 residues. CDR3 sequence: CATAGVEGLTEAFF. The CDR3 nucleotides are TGTGCCACTGCCGGGGTGGAAGGGCTCACTGAAGCTTTCTTT.

CDR3 protein: CASSFIGASGFQETQYF. CDR3 DNA sequence: TGTGCCAGCAGTTTTATTGGAGCCTCGGGGTTTCAAGAGACCCAGTACTTC. The chain carries TRBV27 and TRBJ2-5; a weak D match, TRBD2 (5 bases). The CDR3 consists of 17 residues. V lost 3 bases, J lost 2 bases, and 19 bases lay in between. CDR1 is MNHEY and CDR2 is SMNVEV in the germline V gene (reference sequence).

This rearrangement joins TRBV2 to TRBJ2-1, with D perhaps TRBD2 (6 bases). CDR1 and CDR2 (germline): SNHLY, FYNNEI. The CDR3 is 15 amino acids. The germline V and J ends were trimmed by 7 bases and 1 base, with 14 bases remaining between them. CDR3 sequence (DNA): TGTGCCAGCACCGGAGGGGTTGGATCCTACAATGAGCAGTTCTTC. Translating gives CASTGGVGSYNEQFF. Using reference TRBV2 and TRBJ2-1 for the parts outside the CDR3, the full variable domain is EPEVTQTPSHQVTQMGQEVILRCVPISNHLYFYWYRQILGQKVEFLVSFYNNEISEKSEIFDDQFSVERPDGSNFTLKIRSTKLEDSAMYFCASTGGVGSYNEQFFGPGTRLTVL.

The genes are TRBV5-1 and TRBJ2-7; no clear D gene. Germline loops: CDR1 SGHRS, CDR2 YFSETQ. The CDR3 totals 14 residues. V gave up 0 bases and J gave up 1 base, with 8 bases separating them. The CDR3 region is CASSLAAGSYEQYF. The CDR3 bases are TGCGCCAGCAGCTTGGCCGCAGGTTCCTACGAGCAGTACTTC. Looking up the rest from reference TRBV5-1 and TRBJ2-7 gives the full variable domain: KAGVTQTPRYLIKTRGQQVTLSCSPISGHRSVSWYQQTPGQGLQFLFEYFSETQRNKGNFPGRFSGRQFSNSRSEMNVSTLELGDSALYLCASSLAAGSYEQYFGPGTRLTVT.

The chain combines TRBV18 with TRBJ2-3; possibly TRBD2 for D (5 bases). Trimming pared 6 bases from V and 5 bases from J, leaving 18 bases between. Per germline, CDR1 KGHSH and CDR2 LQKENI. CDR3 length: 15 amino acids. In nucleotides, the CDR3 is TGTGCCAGCTCCTTTAGTAGGCCTAGCCAAGATACGCAGTATTTT. This translates into CASSFSRPSQDTQYF.

J is TRBJ2-3 and V is TRBV2; D might be TRBD1 (5 bases). The CDR3 spans 17 residues. The V and J ends lost 8 bases and 1 base respectively, with 22 bases between them. From germline, CDR1 is SNHLY and CDR2 FYNNEI. CDR3: CASSNLGQGAGTDTQYF. The CDR3 coding sequence is TGTGCCAGCTCGAACTTGGGGCAGGGTGCGGGCACAGATACGCAGTATTTT.

The V gene is TRBV19, the J gene TRBJ1-2; D is unresolved. V lost 8 bases and J lost 4, with 20 bases in between. The CDR3 consists of 15 residues. Germline V lookup: CDR1 LNHDA, CDR2 SQIVND (reference sequence). CDR3 residues: CASLLEGAGIYGYTF. CDR3 in DNA: TGTGCCAGTCTATTAGAAGGCGCAGGTATCTATGGCTACACCTTC.

The CDR3 protein is CASSLNRQGPETQYF. The CDR3 DNA reads TGTGCCAGCAGCTTAAATCGGCAGGGCCCCGAGACCCAGTACTTC. The chain recombines TRBV11-3 with TRBJ2-5, with TRBD1 as a possible D gene (5 bases). Germline V gene lookup returns CDR1 SGHNT and CDR2 YENEEA. V dropped 2 bases and J dropped 5 bases, with 15 bases sitting between them. The CDR3 is 15 residues long. Full variable domain (rest looked up from reference TRBV11-3 and TRBJ2-5): EAGVVQSPRYKIIEKKQPVAFWCNPISGHNTLYWYLQNLGQGPELLIRYENEEAVDDSQLPKDRFSAERLKGVDSTLKIQPAELGDSAVYLCASSLNRQGPETQYFGPGTRLLVL.

The genes are TRBV4-3 and TRBJ1-2; 7 positions match TRBD1. Looked up from germline, CDR1 is LGHNA and CDR2 is YSLEER. The CDR3 sequence is 15 residues long. With V trimmed by 0 bases and J by 3 bases, 4 bases remained unmatched. CDR3 sequence reads: CASSQERGLYYGYTF. DNA of the CDR3: TGCGCCAGCAGCCAAGAAAGGGGGCTGTACTATGGCTACACCTTC.

V and J are TRBV28 and TRBJ2-7, with a weak D call TRBD2 (5 bases). CDR1 and CDR2 (germline): MDHEN, SYDVKM. This CDR3 contains 17 residues. Trimming removed 6 bases from V and 2 bases from J, with 23 bases in between. CDR3 sequence (DNA): TGTGCCAGCAGCCGTAACCCCGGGGTAGCGCTTCCCTACGAGCAGTACTTC. Translated, it gives CASSRNPGVALPYEQYF.

The chain combines TRBV7-9 with TRBJ1-2, with TRBD1 as a possible D gene (6 bases). The CDR3 runs 14 residues. The V gene lost 1 base and the J gene lost 9 bases, with 15 bases spanning the gap. Looked up from germline, CDR1 is SEHNR and CDR2 is FQNEAQ (reference sequence). As DNA, the CDR3 is TGTGCCAGCAGCTTAGGGCCGACAGGACCTCGCTACACCTTC. Translation gives CASSLGPTGPRYTF.

The J gene is TRBJ2-1, the V gene TRBV7-6, with a tentative D call TRBD2 (6 bases). The CDR3 length is 15 residues. Germline V gene lookup returns CDR1 SGHVS and CDR2 FNYEAQ. With 7 bases removed from V and 4 bases from J, the gap between germline ends came to 17 bases. CDR3 protein: CASTIWGDSYNEQFF. In nucleotides, the CDR3 is TGTGCCAGCACCATCTGGGGGGACTCTTACAATGAGCAGTTCTTC.